Listed below are T cell receptor beta chains from one sample, sequenced in a study of T cell changes during pregnancy in multiple sclerosis. Sequencing used immunoSEQ multiplex PCR; TCRdb keeps in-frame clones, though not all of them. Of some 37,000 clones listed, over 90% are singletons. This material consisted of CD4+ T cells from peripheral blood mononuclear cells, taken after pregnancy. Source of these receptors: a female donor in good health, enrolled as a control in a pregnancy study. The CDR3 runs from the conserved cysteine through the conserved F or W. D genes are given only for firm matches. Size tells how often a clone was seen (once, few, many) or the class of an expanded clone, and some rows leave it out.

clone_size | j_call | d_call | v_call | cdr3_aa | cdr3_nt
- | TRBJ2-3 | - | TRBV5-1 | CASSLALAASTDTQYF | TGCGCCAGCAGCTTGGCGCTAGCAGCTAGCACAGATACGCAGTATTTT
- | TRBJ2-7 | TRBD2 | TRBV30 | CAWSVPRTGLDGYEQYF | TGTGCCTGGAGTGTACCCAGGACCGGACTAGATGGCTACGAGCAGTACTTC
- | TRBJ1-3 | TRBD1 | TRBV4-1 | CASSQGQLSGNTIYF | TGCGCCAGCAGCCAGGGACAGCTATCTGGAAACACCATATATTTT
- | TRBJ1-2 | - | TRBV6-6 | CASSPAPKLGYTF | TGTGCCAGCAGCCCCGCTCCGAAGCTTGGCTACACCTTC
- | TRBJ1-2 | - | TRBV6-1 | CASSERGSGGYTF | TGTGCCAGCAGTGAAAGGGGATCTGGGGGCTACACCTTC
- | TRBJ2-1 | TRBD1 | TRBV5-6 | CASSLGGTGHKRPGQFF | TGTGCCAGCAGCTTGGGGGGGACAGGGCACAAAAGACCGGGGCAGTTCTTC
- | TRBJ2-3 | - | TRBV7-2 | CASSFQSGDTQYF | TGTGCCAGCAGCTTCCAATCGGGGGATACGCAGTATTTT
- | TRBJ2-1 | TRBD1 | TRBV5-1 | CASNNRDRGRNEQFF | TGCGCCAGCAACAACCGGGACAGGGGTCGCAATGAGCAGTTCTTC
- | TRBJ1-2 | TRBD1 | TRBV15 | CATSRAVQGGGYTF | TGTGCCACCAGCAGAGCGGTACAGGGGGGTGGCTACACCTTC
- | TRBJ1-5 | - | TRBV10-3 | CAISESLTVDQPQHF | TGTGCCATCAGTGAGTCACTGACAGTGGATCAGCCCCAGCATTTT
- | TRBJ2-1 | - | TRBV4-1 | CASSQEYSAVSSNDNEQFF | TGCGCCAGCAGCCAAGAATATTCAGCGGTCTCGTCCAACGACAATGAGCAGTTCTTC
- | TRBJ2-4 | TRBD1 | TRBV28 | CASSLDRVINIQYF | TGTGCCAGCAGCTTGGACAGGGTGATAAACATTCAGTACTTC
- | TRBJ2-4 | TRBD2 | TRBV12-5 | CASGTGGGNYIQYF | TGTGCTAGTGGCACCGGGGGGGGCAATTACATTCAGTACTTC
- | TRBJ1-2 | - | TRBV19 | CASSPKAEYYGYTF | TGTGCCAGTAGTCCGAAAGCGGAATACTATGGCTACACCTTC
once | TRBJ1-3 | - | TRBV19 | CASTRGGSGNTIYF | TGTGCCAGTACCCGGGGGGGCTCTGGAAACACCATATATTTT
- | TRBJ2-5 | - | TRBV19 | CASSRLGQGETQYF | TGTGCCAGTAGTAGGCTGGGACAAGGGGAGACCCAGTACTTC